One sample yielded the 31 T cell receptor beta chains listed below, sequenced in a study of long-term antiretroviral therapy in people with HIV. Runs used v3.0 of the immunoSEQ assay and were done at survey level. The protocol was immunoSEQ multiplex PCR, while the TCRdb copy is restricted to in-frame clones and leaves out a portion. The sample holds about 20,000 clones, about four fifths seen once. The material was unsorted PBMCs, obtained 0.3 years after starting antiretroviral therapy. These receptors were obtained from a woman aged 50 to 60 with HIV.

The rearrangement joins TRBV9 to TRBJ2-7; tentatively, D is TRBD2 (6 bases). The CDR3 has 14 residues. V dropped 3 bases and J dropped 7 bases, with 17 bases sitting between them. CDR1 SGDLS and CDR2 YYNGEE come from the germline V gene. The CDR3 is CASSAEGTLGEQYF. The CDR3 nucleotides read TGTGCCAGCAGCGCGGAGGGGACCCTAGGAGAGCAGTACTTC.

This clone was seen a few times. CDR3 protein: CAWSVWQGAFGYTF. Here the CDR3 DNA reads TGTGCCTGGAGTGTATGGCAGGGGGCATTCGGCTACACCTTC. The gene calls are TRBV30 and TRBJ1-2; 8 bases fit TRBD1. J was trimmed by 8 bases and V by 0 bases; bases with no gene match: 8. From germline, CDR1 is GTSNPN and CDR2 SVGIG (reference sequence). This CDR3 is built from 14 residues. Full variable domain (missing parts from reference TRBV30 and TRBJ1-2): SQTIHQWPATLVQPVGSPLSLECTVEGTSNPNLYWYRQAAGRGLQLLFYSVGIGQISSEVPQNLSASRPQDRQFILSSKKLLLSDSGFYLCAWSVWQGAFGYTFGSGTRLTVV.

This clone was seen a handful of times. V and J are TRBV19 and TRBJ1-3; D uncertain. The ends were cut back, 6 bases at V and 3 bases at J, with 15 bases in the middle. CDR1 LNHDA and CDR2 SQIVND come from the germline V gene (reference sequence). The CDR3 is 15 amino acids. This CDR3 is CASRPFDLDGNTIYF. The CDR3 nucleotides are TGTGCCAGTAGACCATTTGACCTCGATGGAAACACCATATATTTT.

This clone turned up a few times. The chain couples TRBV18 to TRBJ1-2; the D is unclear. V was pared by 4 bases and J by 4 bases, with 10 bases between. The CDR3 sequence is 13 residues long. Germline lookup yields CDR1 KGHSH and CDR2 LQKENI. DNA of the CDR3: TGTGCCAGCTCACACCCGGGGAGCTATGGCTACACCTTC. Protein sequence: CASSHPGSYGYTF.

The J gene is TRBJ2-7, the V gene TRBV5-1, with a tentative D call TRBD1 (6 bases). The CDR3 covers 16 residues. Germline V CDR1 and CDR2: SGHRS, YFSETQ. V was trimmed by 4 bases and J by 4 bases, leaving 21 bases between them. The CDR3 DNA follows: TGCGCCAGCAGCCCCGGGGACACGGGTGACCTATACGAGCAGTACGTC. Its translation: CASSPGDTGDLYEQYV.

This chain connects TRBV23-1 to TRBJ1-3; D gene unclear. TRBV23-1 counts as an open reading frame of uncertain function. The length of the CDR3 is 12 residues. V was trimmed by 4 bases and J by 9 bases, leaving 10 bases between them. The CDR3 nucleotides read TGCGCCAGCAGTCCCCAGTGTTTCACCATATATTTT. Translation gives CASSPQCFTIYF.

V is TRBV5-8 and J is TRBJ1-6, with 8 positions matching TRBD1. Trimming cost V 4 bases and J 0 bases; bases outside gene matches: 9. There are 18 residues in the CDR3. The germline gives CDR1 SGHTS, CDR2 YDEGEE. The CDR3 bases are TGTGCCAGCAGCCCTTGGACAGGGTCCTACTCCTATAATTCACCCCTCCACTTT. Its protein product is CASSPWTGSYSYNSPLHF.

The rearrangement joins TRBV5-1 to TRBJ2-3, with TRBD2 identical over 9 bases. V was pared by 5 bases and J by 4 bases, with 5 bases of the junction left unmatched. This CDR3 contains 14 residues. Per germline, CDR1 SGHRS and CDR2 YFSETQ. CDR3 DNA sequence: TGCGCCAGCAGGCTGAGCGGGGGGTCAGATACGCAGTATTTT. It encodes CASRLSGGSDTQYF. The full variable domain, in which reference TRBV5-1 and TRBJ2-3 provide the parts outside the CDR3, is KAGVTQTPRYLIKTRGQQVTLSCSPISGHRSVSWYQQTPGQGLQFLFEYFSETQRNKGNFPGRFSGRQFSNSRSEMNVSTLELGDSALYLCASRLSGGSDTQYFGPGTRLTVL.

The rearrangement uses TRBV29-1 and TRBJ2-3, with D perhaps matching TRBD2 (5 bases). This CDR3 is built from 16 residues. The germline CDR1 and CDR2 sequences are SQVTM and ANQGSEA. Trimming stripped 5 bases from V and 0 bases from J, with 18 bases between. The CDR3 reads CSVTSLLGDSTDTQYF. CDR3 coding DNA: TGCAGCGTTACCAGTTTACTCGGGGATAGCACAGATACGCAGTATTTT.

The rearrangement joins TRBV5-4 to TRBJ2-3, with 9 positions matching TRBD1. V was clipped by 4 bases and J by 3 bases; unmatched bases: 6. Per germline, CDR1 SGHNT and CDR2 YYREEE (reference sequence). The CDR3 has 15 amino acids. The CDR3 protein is CASSRGQGGTDTQYF. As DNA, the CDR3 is TGTGCCAGCAGCCGGGGACAGGGAGGGACAGATACGCAGTATTTT.

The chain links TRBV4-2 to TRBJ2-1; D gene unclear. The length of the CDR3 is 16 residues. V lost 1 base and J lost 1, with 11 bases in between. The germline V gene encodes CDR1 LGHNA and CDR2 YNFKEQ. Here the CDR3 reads CASSQGGPGSYNEQFF. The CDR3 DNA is TGTGCCAGCAGCCAAGGGGGTCCTGGGTCCTACAATGAGCAGTTCTTC.

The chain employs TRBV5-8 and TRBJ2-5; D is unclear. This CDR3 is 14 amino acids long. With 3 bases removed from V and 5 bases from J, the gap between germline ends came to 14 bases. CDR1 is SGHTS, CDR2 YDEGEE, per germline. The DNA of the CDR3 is TGTGCCAGCAGCTCCGAAACCTTAGGGGAGACCCAGTACTTC. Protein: CASSSETLGETQYF.

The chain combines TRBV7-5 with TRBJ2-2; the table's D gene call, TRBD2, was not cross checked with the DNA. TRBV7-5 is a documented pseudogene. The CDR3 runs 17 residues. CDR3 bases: TGTGTCAGAAGCCCCCGGGGTAGCGGGGGGGTCTCCGGGGAGCTGTTTTTT. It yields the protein CVRSPRGSGGVSGELFF.

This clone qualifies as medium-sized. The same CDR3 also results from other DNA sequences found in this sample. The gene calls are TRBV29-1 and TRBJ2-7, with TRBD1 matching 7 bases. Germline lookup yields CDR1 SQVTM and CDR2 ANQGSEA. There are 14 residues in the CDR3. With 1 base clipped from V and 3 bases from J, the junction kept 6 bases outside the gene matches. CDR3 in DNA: TGCAGCGTTGAAGTTGGGGACAGAGGCTACGAGCAGTACTTC. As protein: CSVEVGDRGYEQYF.

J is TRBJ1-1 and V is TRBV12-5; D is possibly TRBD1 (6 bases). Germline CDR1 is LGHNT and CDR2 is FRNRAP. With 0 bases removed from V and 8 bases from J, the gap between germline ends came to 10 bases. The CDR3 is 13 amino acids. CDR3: CASGLVRGPEAFF. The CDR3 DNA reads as TGTGCTAGTGGTTTGGTCCGGGGGCCAGAAGCTTTCTTT. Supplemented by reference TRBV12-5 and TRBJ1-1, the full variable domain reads DARVTQTPRHKVTEMGQEVTMRCQPILGHNTVFWYRQTMMQGLELLAYFRNRAPLDDSGMPKDRFSAEMPDATLATLKIQPSEPRDSAVYFCASGLVRGPEAFFGQGTRLTVV.

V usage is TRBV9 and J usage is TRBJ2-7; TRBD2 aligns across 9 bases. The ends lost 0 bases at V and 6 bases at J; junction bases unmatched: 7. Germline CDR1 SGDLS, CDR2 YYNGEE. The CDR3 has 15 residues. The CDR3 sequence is CASSVAGGGAPEQYF. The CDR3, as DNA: TGTGCCAGCAGCGTAGCTGGCGGGGGGGCCCCCGAGCAGTACTTC. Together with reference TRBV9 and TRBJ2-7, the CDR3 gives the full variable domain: DSGVTQTPKHLITATGQRVTLRCSPRSGDLSVYWYQQSLDQGLQFLIQYYNGEERAKGNILERFSAQQFPDLHSELNLSSLELGDSALYFCASSVAGGGAPEQYFGPGTRLTVT.

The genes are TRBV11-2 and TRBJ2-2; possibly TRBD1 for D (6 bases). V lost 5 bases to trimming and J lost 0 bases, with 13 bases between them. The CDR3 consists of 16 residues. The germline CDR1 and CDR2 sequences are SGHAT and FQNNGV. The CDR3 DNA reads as TGTGCCAGCAGCCCGAGGGGGACGGCGAACACCGGGGAGCTGTTTTTT. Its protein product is CASSPRGTANTGELFF.

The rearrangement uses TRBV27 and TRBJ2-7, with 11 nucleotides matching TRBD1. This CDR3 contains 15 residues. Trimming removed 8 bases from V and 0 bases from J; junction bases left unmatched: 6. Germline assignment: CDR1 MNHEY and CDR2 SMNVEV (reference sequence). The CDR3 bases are TGTGCCAGCCGCGGACAGGGGGCGGCCTCCTACGAGCAGTACTTC. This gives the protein CASRGQGAASYEQYF.

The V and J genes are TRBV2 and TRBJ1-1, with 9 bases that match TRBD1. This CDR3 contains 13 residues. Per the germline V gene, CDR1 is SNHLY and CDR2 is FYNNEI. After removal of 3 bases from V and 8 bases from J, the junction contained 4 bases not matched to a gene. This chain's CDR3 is CASSETGGGEAFF. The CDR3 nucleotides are TGTGCCAGCAGTGAGACAGGGGGTGGGGAAGCTTTCTTT.

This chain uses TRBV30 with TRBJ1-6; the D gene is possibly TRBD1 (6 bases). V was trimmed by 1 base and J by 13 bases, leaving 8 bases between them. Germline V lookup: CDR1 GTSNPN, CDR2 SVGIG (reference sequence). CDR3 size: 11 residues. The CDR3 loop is CAWSAGEPLHF. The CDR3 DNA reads TGTGCCTGGAGTGCAGGGGAGCCCCTCCACTTT. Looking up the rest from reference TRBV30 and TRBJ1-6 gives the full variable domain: SQTIHQWPATLVQPVGSPLSLECTVEGTSNPNLYWYRQAAGRGLQLLFYSVGIGQISSEVPQNLSASRPQDRQFILSSKKLLLSDSGFYLCAWSAGEPLHFGNGTRLTVT.

Here the CDR3 reads CASSSGVYGYTF. Here the CDR3 DNA reads TGTGCCAGCAGCTCCGGAGTCTATGGCTACACCTTC. The chain uses TRBV11-2 and TRBJ1-2; D not certain. The germline gives CDR1 SGHAT, CDR2 FQNNGV. V gave up 4 bases and J gave up 4 bases, with 7 bases separating them. CDR3 length: 12 residues.

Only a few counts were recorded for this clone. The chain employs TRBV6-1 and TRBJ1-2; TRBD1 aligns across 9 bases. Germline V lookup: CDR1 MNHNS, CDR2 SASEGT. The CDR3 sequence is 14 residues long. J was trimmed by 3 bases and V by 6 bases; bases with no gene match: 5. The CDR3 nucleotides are TGTGCCAGCAGGGGGGACAGGGAGGACTATGGCTACACCTTC. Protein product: CASRGDREDYGYTF.

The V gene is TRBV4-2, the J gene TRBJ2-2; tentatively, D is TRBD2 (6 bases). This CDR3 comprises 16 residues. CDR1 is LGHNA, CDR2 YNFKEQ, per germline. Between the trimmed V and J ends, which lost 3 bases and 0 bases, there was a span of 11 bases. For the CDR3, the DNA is TGTGCCAGCAGCCAGAGCGGGCACCCGAACACCGGGGAGCTGTTTTTT. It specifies CASSQSGHPNTGELFF.

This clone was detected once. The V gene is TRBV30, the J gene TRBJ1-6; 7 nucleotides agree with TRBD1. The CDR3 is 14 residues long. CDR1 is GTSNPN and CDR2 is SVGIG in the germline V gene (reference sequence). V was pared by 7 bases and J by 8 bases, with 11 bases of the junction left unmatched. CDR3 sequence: CAFTTGTVDSPLHF. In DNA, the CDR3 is TGTGCCTTTACAACAGGGACAGTGGATTCACCCCTCCACTTT. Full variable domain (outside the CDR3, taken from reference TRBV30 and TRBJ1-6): SQTIHQWPATLVQPVGSPLSLECTVEGTSNPNLYWYRQAAGRGLQLLFYSVGIGQISSEVPQNLSASRPQDRQFILSSKKLLLSDSGFYLCAFTTGTVDSPLHFGNGTRLTVT.

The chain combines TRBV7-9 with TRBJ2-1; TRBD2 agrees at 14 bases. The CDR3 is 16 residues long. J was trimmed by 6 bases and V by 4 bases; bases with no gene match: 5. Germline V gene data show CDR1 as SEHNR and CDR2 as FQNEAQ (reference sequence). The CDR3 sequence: CASSSRTSGGFNEQFF. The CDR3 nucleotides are TGTGCCAGCAGCTCCCGGACTAGCGGGGGGTTCAATGAGCAGTTCTTC.

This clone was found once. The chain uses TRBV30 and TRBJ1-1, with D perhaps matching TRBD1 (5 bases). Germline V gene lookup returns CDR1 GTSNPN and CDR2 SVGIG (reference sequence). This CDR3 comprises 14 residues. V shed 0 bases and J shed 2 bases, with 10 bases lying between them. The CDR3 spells CAWSVGQGNTEAFF. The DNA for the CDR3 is TGTGCCTGGAGTGTAGGGCAGGGAAACACTGAAGCTTTCTTT.

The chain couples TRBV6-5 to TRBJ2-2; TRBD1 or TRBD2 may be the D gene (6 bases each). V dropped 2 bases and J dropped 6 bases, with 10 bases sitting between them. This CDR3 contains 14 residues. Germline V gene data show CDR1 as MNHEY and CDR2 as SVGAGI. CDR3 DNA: TGTGCCAGCAGTTACGGGGGGCGCCCCGGGGAGCTGTTTTTT. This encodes CASSYGGRPGELFF.

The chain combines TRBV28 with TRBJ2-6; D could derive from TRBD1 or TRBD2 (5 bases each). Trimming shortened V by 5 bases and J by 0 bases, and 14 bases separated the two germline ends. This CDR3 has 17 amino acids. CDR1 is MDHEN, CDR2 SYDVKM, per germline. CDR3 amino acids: CASSGGPSLSGANVLTF. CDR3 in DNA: TGTGCCAGCAGTGGGGGACCGTCACTCTCTGGGGCCAACGTCCTGACTTTC.

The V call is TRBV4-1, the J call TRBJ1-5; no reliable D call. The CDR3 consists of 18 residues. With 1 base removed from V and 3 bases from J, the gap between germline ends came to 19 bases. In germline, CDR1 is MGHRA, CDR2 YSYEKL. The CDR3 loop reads CASSQAPDSSRPNQPQHF. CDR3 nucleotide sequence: TGCGCCAGCAGCCAAGCCCCGGACTCCTCGAGGCCCAATCAGCCCCAGCATTTT.

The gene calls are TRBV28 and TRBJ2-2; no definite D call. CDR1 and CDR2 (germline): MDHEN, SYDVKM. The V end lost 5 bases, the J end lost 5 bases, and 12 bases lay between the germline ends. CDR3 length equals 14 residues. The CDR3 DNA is TGTGCCAGCAGTCCTTCAAGACGAACCGGGGAGCTGTTTTTT. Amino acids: CASSPSRRTGELFF. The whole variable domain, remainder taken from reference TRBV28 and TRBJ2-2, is DVKVTQSSRYLVKRTGEKVFLECVQDMDHENMFWYRQDPGLGLRLIYFSYDVKMKEKGDIPEGYSVSREKKERFSLILESASTNQTSMYLCASSPSRRTGELFFGEGSRLTVL.

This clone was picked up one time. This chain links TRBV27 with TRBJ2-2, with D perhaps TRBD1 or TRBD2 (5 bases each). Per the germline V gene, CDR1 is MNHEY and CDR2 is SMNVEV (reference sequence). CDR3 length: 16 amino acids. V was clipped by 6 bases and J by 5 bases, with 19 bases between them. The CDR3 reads CASRTTGTYLTGELFF. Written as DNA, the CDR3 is TGTGCCAGCAGAACAACCGGGACCTATCTTACCGGGGAGCTGTTTTTT.